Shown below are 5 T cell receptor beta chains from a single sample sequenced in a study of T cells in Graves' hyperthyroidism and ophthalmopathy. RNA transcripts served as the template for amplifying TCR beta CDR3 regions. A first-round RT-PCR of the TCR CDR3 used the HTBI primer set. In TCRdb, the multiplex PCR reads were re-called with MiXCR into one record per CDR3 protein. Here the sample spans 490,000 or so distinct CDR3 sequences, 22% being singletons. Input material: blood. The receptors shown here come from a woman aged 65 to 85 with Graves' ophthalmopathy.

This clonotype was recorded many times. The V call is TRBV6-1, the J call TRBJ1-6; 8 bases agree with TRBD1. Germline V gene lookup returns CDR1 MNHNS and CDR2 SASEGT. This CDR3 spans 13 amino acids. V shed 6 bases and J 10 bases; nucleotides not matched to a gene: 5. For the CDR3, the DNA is TGTGCCAGCAGGGAAACAGGGGGATCACCCCTCCACTTT. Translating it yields CASRETGGSPLHF.

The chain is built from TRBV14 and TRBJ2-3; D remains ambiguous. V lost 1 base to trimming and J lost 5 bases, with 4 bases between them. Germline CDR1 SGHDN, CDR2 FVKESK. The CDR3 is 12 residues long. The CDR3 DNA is TGTGCCAGCAGCCAAGGGCGAGATACGCAGTATTTT. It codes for CASSQGRDTQYF.

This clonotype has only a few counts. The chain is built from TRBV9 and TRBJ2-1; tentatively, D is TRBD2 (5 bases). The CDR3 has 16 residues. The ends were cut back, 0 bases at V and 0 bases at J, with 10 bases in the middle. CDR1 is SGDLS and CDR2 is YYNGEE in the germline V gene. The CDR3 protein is CASSVGASFSYNEQFF. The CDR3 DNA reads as TGTGCCAGCAGCGTAGGGGCTAGCTTCTCCTACAATGAGCAGTTCTTC.

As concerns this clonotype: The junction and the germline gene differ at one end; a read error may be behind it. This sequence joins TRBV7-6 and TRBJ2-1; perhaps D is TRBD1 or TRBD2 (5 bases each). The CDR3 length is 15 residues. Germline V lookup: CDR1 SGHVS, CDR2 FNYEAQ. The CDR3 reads CGSSLGQGGLNEQFF. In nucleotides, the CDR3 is TGTGGCAGCAGCTTAGGGCAGGGCGGGCTGAATGAGCAGTTCTTC.

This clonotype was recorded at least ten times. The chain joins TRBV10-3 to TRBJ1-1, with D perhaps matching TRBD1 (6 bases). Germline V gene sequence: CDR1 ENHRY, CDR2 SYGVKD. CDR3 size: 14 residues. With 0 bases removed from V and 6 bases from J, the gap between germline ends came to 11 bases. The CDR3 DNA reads TGTGCCATCAGTGAGTCGTCAGGGGACCCTGAAGCTTTCTTT. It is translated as CAISESSGDPEAFF.